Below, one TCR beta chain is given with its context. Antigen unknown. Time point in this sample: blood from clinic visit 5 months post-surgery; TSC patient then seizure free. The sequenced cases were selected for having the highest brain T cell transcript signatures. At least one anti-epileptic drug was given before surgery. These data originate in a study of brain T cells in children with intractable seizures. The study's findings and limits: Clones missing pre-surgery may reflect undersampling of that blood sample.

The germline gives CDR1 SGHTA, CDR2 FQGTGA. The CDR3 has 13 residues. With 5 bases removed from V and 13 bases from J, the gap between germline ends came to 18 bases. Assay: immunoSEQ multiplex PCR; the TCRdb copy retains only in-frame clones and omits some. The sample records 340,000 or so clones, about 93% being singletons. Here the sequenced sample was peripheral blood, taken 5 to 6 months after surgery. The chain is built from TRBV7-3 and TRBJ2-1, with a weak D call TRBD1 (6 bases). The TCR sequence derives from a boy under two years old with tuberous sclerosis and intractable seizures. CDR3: CASSDTSGDAQFF. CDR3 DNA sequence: TGTGCCAGCAGCGATACCTCAGGGGACGCCCAGTTCTTC.